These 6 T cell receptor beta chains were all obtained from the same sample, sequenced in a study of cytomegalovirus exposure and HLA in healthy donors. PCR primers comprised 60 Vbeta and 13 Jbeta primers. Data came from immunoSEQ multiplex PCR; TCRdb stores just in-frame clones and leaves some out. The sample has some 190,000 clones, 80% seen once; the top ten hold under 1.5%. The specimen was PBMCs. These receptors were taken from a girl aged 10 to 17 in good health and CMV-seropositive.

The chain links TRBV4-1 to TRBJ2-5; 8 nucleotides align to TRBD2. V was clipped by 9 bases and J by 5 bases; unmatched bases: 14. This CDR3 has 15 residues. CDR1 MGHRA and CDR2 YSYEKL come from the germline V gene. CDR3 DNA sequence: TGCGCCAGGACTAAGTTCGGAGGCGGGAGGGAGACCCAGTACTTC. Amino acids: CARTKFGGGRETQYF.

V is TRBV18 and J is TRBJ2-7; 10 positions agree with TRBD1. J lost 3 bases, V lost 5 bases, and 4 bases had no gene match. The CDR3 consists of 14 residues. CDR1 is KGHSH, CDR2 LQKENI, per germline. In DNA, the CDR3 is TGTGCCAGCTCAGGGGGACAGGGGAACTACGAGCAGTACTTC. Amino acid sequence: CASSGGQGNYEQYF.

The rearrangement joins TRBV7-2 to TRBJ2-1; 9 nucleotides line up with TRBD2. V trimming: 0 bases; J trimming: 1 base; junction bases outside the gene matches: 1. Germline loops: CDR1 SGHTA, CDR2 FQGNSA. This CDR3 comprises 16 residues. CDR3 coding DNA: TGTGCCAGCAGCTTAGCTAGCGGGAGATCCTACAATGAGCAGTTCTTC. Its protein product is CASSLASGRSYNEQFF.

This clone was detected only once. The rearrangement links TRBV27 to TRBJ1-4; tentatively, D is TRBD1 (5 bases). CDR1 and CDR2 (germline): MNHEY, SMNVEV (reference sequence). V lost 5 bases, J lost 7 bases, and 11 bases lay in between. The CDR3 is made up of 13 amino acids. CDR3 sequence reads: CASSINRFEKLFF. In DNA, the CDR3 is TGTGCCAGCAGTATCAACAGGTTTGAAAAACTGTTTTTT. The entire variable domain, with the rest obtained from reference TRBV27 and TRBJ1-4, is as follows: EAQVTQNPRYLITVTGKKLTVTCSQNMNHEYMSWYRQDPGLGLRQIYYSMNVEVTDKGDVPEGYKVSRKEKRNFPLILESPSPNQTSLYFCASSINRFEKLFFGSGTQLSVL.

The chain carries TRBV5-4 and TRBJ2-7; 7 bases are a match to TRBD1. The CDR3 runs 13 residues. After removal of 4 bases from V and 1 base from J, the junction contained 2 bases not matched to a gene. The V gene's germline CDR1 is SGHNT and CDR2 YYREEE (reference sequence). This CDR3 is CASSGQASYEQYF. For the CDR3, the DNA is TGTGCCAGCAGCGGACAGGCTTCCTACGAGCAGTACTTC.

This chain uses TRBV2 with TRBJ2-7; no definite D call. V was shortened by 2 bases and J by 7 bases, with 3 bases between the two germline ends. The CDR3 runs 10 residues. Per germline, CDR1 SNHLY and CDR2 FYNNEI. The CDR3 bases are TGTGCCAGCAGTGAATATGAGCAGTACTTC. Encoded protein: CASSEYEQYF.